Listed here are 29 T cell receptor beta chains from one sample, sequenced in a study of shared clonotypes between healthy human individuals. Assay used: immunoSEQ multiplex PCR; TCRdb lists only in-frame clones, some missing. The data hold some 2,100,000 clones, with nearly 97% observed a single time. Input material: naive CD4+ T cells sorted from blood. Noted subset: CD45RA+ positively selected. The receptors come from a man aged 18 to 30 in good health.

On this clone: Other nucleotide sequences in the sample specify the same CDR3. The gene calls are TRBV7-2 and TRBJ1-1; 8 nucleotides match TRBD1. This CDR3 comprises 14 residues. Germline loops: CDR1 SGHTA, CDR2 FQGNSA. The trim removed 5 bases at V and 4 bases at J, leaving 6 bases unmatched. The CDR3 DNA follows: TGTGCCAGCAGCCCCGGACAGGGTGGCACTGAAGCTTTCTTT. The encoded protein is CASSPGQGGTEAFF.

The chain is built from TRBV6-1 and TRBJ2-3, with 8 bases lining up with TRBD2. The CDR3 has 15 amino acids. CDR1 and CDR2 from the germline V gene are MNHNS and SASEGT. The J segment lost 3 bases and the V segment lost 4 bases, leaving 6 bases of the junction unmatched. The CDR3 nucleotides read TGTGCCAGCAGTGTTACTAGCGGTTCAACAGATACGCAGTATTTT. This gives the protein CASSVTSGSTDTQYF.

CDR3 nucleotides: TGTGCCAGCAGCTTAACAGACCACGAGCAGTACTTC. Amino acid sequence: CASSLTDHEQYF. The chain links TRBV7-9 to TRBJ2-7; unclear D gene. Germline CDR1 reads SEHNR; CDR2 reads FQNEAQ (reference sequence). The V end lost 2 bases, the J end lost 5 bases, and 7 bases lay between the germline ends. This CDR3 region has 12 residues.

For this clone: Germline is not matched at one junction end, which may reflect a read error. This chain uses TRBV14 with TRBJ1-3; no reliable D call. The CDR3 extends over 13 amino acids. The germline V gene has CDR1 SGHDN and CDR2 FVKESK. The CDR3 DNA reads as TGTGCCAGCAGCCAAGATATGAGAAACGCCATATATTTT. It yields the protein CASSQDMRNAIYF.

This sequence joins TRBV30 and TRBJ1-6; perhaps TRBD1 as D (5 bases). Germline assignment: CDR1 GTSNPN and CDR2 SVGIG (reference sequence). V gave up 4 bases and J gave up 8 bases, with 15 bases separating them. The CDR3 runs 14 residues. In nucleotides, the CDR3 is TGTGCCTGGACTGCCGGGACCGGTGATTCACCCCTCCACTTT. Encoded protein: CAWTAGTGDSPLHF.

V and J are TRBV29-1 and TRBJ1-1, with D possibly TRBD1 on 6 matching bases. The V and J ends lost 5 bases and 6 bases respectively, with 10 bases between them. The CDR3 extends over 11 amino acids. Looked up from germline, CDR1 is SQVTM and CDR2 is ANQGSEA. The CDR3 region has the DNA TGCAGCGTTACAAGGGGGGCTGAAGCTTTCTTT. It codes for CSVTRGAEAFF.

The chain combines TRBV30 with TRBJ2-3; no reliable D call. There are 16 residues in the CDR3. Looked up from germline, CDR1 is GTSNPN and CDR2 is SVGIG (reference sequence). The ends were cut back, 2 bases at V and 4 bases at J, with 19 bases in the middle. The CDR3 spells CAWSRSRWSVSDTQYF. For the CDR3, the DNA is TGTGCCTGGAGTAGATCCCGATGGTCAGTCTCAGATACGCAGTATTTT. Drawing the rest from reference TRBV30 and TRBJ2-3, the complete variable domain is SQTIHQWPATLVQPVGSPLSLECTVEGTSNPNLYWYRQAAGRGLQLLFYSVGIGQISSEVPQNLSASRPQDRQFILSSKKLLLSDSGFYLCAWSRSRWSVSDTQYFGPGTRLTVL.

The chain employs TRBV5-4 and TRBJ2-1, with D perhaps matching TRBD1 (6 bases). Germline V CDR1 and CDR2: SGHNT, YYREEE (reference sequence). This CDR3 region has 15 residues. V lost 0 bases to trimming and J lost 7 bases, with 14 bases between them. The CDR3 DNA reads TGTGCCAGCAGCTTGGGCATTGGACAGCCAAATGAGCAGTTCTTC. This codes for CASSLGIGQPNEQFF. The whole variable domain, filled in from reference TRBV5-4 and TRBJ2-1, reads ETGVTQSPTHLIKTRGQQVTLRCSSQSGHNTVSWYQQALGQGPQFIFQYYREEENGRGNFPPRFSGLQFPNYSSELNVNALELDDSALYLCASSLGIGQPNEQFFGPGTRLTVL.

The chain recombines TRBV5-1 with TRBJ2-2, with D uncertain. With 0 bases removed from V and 1 base from J, the gap between germline ends came to 10 bases. This CDR3 region has 16 residues. CDR1 and CDR2 (germline): SGHRS, YFSETQ. CDR3 sequence (DNA): TGCGCCAGCAGCTTGGCCGAGGACGGGAACACCGGGGAGCTGTTTTTT. It specifies CASSLAEDGNTGELFF.

This clone appeared once. The J gene is TRBJ1-2, the V gene TRBV19; 8 bases match TRBD1. The ends lost 7 bases at V and 2 bases at J; junction bases unmatched: 9. This CDR3 comprises 15 residues. Germline V gene data show CDR1 as LNHDA and CDR2 as SQIVND (reference sequence). CDR3 protein: CASNTGTGINYGYTF. DNA of the CDR3: TGTGCCAGTAATACTGGGACAGGAATAAACTATGGCTACACCTTC.

On this clone itself: This specimen includes other DNA sequences encoding the same CDR3. The chain is built from TRBV28 and TRBJ2-6; D remains unclear. Germline lookup yields CDR1 MDHEN and CDR2 SYDVKM. V was clipped by 9 bases and J by 0 bases, with 15 bases between them. This CDR3 contains 16 residues. This CDR3 is CASSLYSSSGANVLTF. Written as DNA, the CDR3 is TGTGCCAGTTCCCTGTACAGTAGCTCTGGGGCCAACGTCCTGACTTTC.

The V call is TRBV4-1, the J call TRBJ2-7; 8 nucleotides line up with TRBD1. Per germline, CDR1 MGHRA and CDR2 YSYEKL. The ends lost 5 bases at V and 4 bases at J; junction bases unmatched: 7. This CDR3 is built from 14 residues. CDR3 DNA sequence: TGCGCCAGCAGCACAACAGGGGGACCTTACGAGCAGTACTTC. This sequence encodes CASSTTGGPYEQYF.

This chain uses TRBV28 with TRBJ1-6; 7 bases align to TRBD1. J lost 8 bases, V lost 5 bases, and 9 bases had no gene match. The CDR3 contains 15 residues. CDR1 is MDHEN, CDR2 SYDVKM, per germline. The CDR3 sequence is CASSAQEGAYSPLHF. The CDR3 coding sequence is TGTGCCAGCAGTGCCCAAGAGGGGGCTTATTCACCCCTCCACTTT.

The chain employs TRBV5-4 and TRBJ2-5; D is possibly TRBD2 (6 bases). The CDR3 consists of 15 residues. V was shortened by 2 bases and J by 3 bases, with 14 bases between the two germline ends. Germline lookup yields CDR1 SGHNT and CDR2 YYREEE (reference sequence). The CDR3 DNA follows: TGTGCCAGCAGCTTCTTGACTAGTAGAGAAGAGACCCAGTACTTC. Its translation is CASSFLTSREETQYF. Drawing the rest from reference TRBV5-4 and TRBJ2-5, the complete variable domain is ETGVTQSPTHLIKTRGQQVTLRCSSQSGHNTVSWYQQALGQGPQFIFQYYREEENGRGNFPPRFSGLQFPNYSSELNVNALELDDSALYLCASSFLTSREETQYFGPGTRLLVL.

This sequence joins TRBV30 and TRBJ1-4; D might be TRBD1 (5 bases). V lost 2 bases to trimming and J lost 4 bases, with 14 bases between them. From germline, CDR1 is GTSNPN and CDR2 SVGIG (reference sequence). The CDR3 runs 15 residues. CDR3 in DNA: TGTGCCTGGAGTCCCGGGCCAGGGATTAATGAAAAACTGTTTTTT. Translated: CAWSPGPGINEKLFF.

This chain uses TRBV10-2 with TRBJ2-5; the match to TRBD1 covers 9 bases. The CDR3 is 14 amino acids. Trimming at V came to 5 bases and at J to 5 bases, leaving 6 bases not matched to a gene. Germline CDR1 WSHSY, CDR2 SAAADI. CDR3 region: CASSLQGAVETQYF. CDR3 nucleotides: TGCGCCAGCAGTTTACAGGGGGCGGTGGAGACCCAGTACTTC.

The chain joins TRBV6-4 to TRBJ2-3; 11 bases match TRBD2. This CDR3 is 15 amino acids long. Per the germline V gene, CDR1 is MRHNA and CDR2 is SNTAGT. Losses at the gene ends were 5 bases for V and 2 bases for J; bases not matched to a gene: 3. DNA of the CDR3: TGTGCCAGCAGTCTAGCGGGAGGCAACACAGATACGCAGTATTTT. It is translated as CASSLAGGNTDTQYF.

The rearrangement links TRBV7-2 to TRBJ1-5, with D unclear. V was pared by 1 base and J by 6 bases, with 10 bases between. Per the germline V gene, CDR1 is SGHTA and CDR2 is FQGNSA. The CDR3 length is 14 residues. In nucleotides, the CDR3 is TGTGCCAGCAGCTTAGGCCAGGTAATTCAGCCCCAGCATTTT. Encoded protein: CASSLGQVIQPQHF.

V is TRBV5-6 and J is TRBJ1-4; perhaps TRBD1 as D (5 bases). V shed 6 bases and J shed 7 bases, with 16 bases lying between them. The CDR3 consists of 14 residues. CDR1 is SGHDT, CDR2 YYEEEE, per germline. The CDR3 DNA is TGTGCCAGCACCCCTCAGGGTTACAGTGAAAAACTGTTTTTT. This sequence encodes CASTPQGYSEKLFF. The whole variable domain, remainder taken from reference TRBV5-6 and TRBJ1-4, is DAGVTQSPTHLIKTRGQQVTLRCSPKSGHDTVSWYQQALGQGPQFIFQYYEEEERQRGNFPDRFSGHQFPNYSSELNVNALLLGDSALYLCASTPQGYSEKLFFGSGTQLSVL.

The J gene is TRBJ1-5, the V gene TRBV19; D is unresolved. The CDR3 is 13 residues long. Trimming took off 3 bases at V and 2 bases at J, with 5 bases between the two ends. Germline values: CDR1 LNHDA, CDR2 SQIVND (reference sequence). The chain's CDR3 is CASSIRRNQPQHF. The CDR3 coding sequence is TGTGCCAGTAGTATTCGCCGCAATCAGCCCCAGCATTTT.

V is TRBV6-1 and J is TRBJ1-5, with D perhaps TRBD1 (5 bases). Per germline, CDR1 MNHNS and CDR2 SASEGT. Trimming took off 4 bases at V and 0 bases at J, with 13 bases between the two ends. This CDR3 region has 16 residues. CDR3 in amino acids: CASSATGTISNQPQHF. CDR3 bases: TGTGCCAGCAGTGCTACGGGGACTATTAGCAATCAGCCCCAGCATTTT.

The V and J genes are TRBV5-1 and TRBJ2-7; 9 bases line up with TRBD1. Germline-derived CDR1 and CDR2 are SGHRS and YFSETQ. V trimming: 4 bases; J trimming: 0 bases; junction bases outside the gene matches: 5. The length of the CDR3 is 15 residues. The CDR3 DNA is TGCGCCAGCAGCCCAACAGGGGGCGCCTCCTACGAGCAGTACTTC. Amino acids: CASSPTGGASYEQYF.

The chain joins TRBV19 to TRBJ2-5, with a weak D call TRBD1 (6 bases). This CDR3 is 12 amino acids long. Trimming left V 5 bases short and J 5 bases short, with 9 bases between. Germline V gives CDR1 LNHDA, CDR2 SQIVND (reference sequence). The CDR3 reads CASSDQGETQYF. The CDR3 nucleotides are TGTGCCAGTAGTGATCAGGGGGAGACCCAGTACTTC.

V is TRBV6-5 and J is TRBJ2-1, with TRBD1 as a possible D gene (7 bases). Between the trimmed V and J ends, which lost 8 bases and 1 base, there was a span of 12 bases. Germline-derived CDR1 and CDR2 are MNHEY and SVGAGI. The CDR3 sequence is 14 residues long. CDR3 DNA: TGTGCCAGCGGCCCAGGGGGGTCCTACAATGAGCAGTTCTTC. Amino acid sequence: CASGPGGSYNEQFF.

The gene calls are TRBV6-5 and TRBJ2-2; D not certain. V was trimmed by 7 bases and J by 7 bases, leaving 10 bases between them. Germline CDR1 and CDR2: MNHEY and SVGAGI. The CDR3 runs 12 residues. In DNA form, the CDR3 reads TGTGCCAGCACCTACTTCGGCGGGGAGCTGTTTTTT. Translated, it gives CASTYFGGELFF.

The chain links TRBV18 to TRBJ2-2; D may be TRBD1 or TRBD2 (6 bases each). CDR1 and CDR2 (germline): KGHSH, LQKENI. CDR3 length equals 16 residues. Trimming took off 6 bases at V and 2 bases at J, with 16 bases between the two ends. This CDR3 reads CASSYQGTVNTGELFF. The CDR3 DNA sequence: TGTGCCAGCTCCTACCAGGGGACTGTAAACACCGGGGAGCTGTTTTTT.

This sequence joins TRBV11-2 and TRBJ1-2, with a tentative D call TRBD1 (6 bases). The CDR3 extends over 15 amino acids. V lost 5 bases and J lost 0, with 13 bases in between. Germline loops: CDR1 SGHAT, CDR2 FQNNGV. Written as DNA, the CDR3 is TGTGCCAGCAGCCGAACGGACAGTTCTAACTATGGCTACACCTTC. Residues: CASSRTDSSNYGYTF.

This clone was observed a single time. The CDR3 protein is CASSEGRGYGYTF. DNA of the CDR3: TGTGCCAGCAGTGAGGGAAGGGGCTATGGCTACACCTTC. The chain combines TRBV25-1 with TRBJ1-2, with D possibly matching TRBD1 (5 bases). This CDR3 is 13 amino acids long. Deletions cut 3 bases from V and 4 bases from J, with 9 bases between. CDR1 and CDR2 from the germline V gene are MGHDK and SYGVNS.

The rearrangement links TRBV5-4 to TRBJ1-4, with D tentatively TRBD1 (5 bases). From germline, CDR1 is SGHNT and CDR2 YYREEE (reference sequence). The V gene lost 4 bases and the J gene lost 5 bases, with 18 bases spanning the gap. CDR3 length equals 16 residues. CDR3: CASSPPLGPANEKLFF. In DNA, the CDR3 is TGTGCCAGCAGCCCGCCGTTGGGACCAGCCAATGAAAAACTGTTTTTT.